What follows are 2 T cell receptor beta chains derived from one specimen sequenced in a study of blood T cell repertoires in COVID-19. Assay used: immunoSEQ multiplex PCR; TCRdb lists only in-frame clones, some missing. The data show 85,000 to 100,000 clones, with around 81% seen just once and roughly 8.6% held by the top ten. Sequencing was carried out using peripheral blood. The origin of the receptors is a man aged 50-59 years who had recovered from COVID-19.

J is TRBJ2-2 and V is TRBV13; TRBD2 aligns across 12 bases. The CDR3 runs 17 residues. The J segment lost 4 bases and the V segment lost 5 bases, leaving 8 bases of the junction unmatched. Germline V gives CDR1 PRHDT, CDR2 FYEKMQ (reference sequence). The CDR3 DNA follows: TGTGCCAGCAGCCCTAGCGGGAGGGGGAAGGGCACCGGGGAGCTGTTTTTT. Its translation: CASSPSGRGKGTGELFF.

V is TRBV6-6 and J is TRBJ1-1, with unresolved D. Germline CDR1 MNHNY, CDR2 SVGAGI (reference sequence). V gave up 4 bases and J gave up 5 bases, with 14 bases separating them. The CDR3 sequence is 14 residues long. The CDR3 protein is CASSLGTGRTEAFF. CDR3 in DNA: TGTGCCAGCAGTTTAGGCACCGGGAGAACTGAAGCTTTCTTT.